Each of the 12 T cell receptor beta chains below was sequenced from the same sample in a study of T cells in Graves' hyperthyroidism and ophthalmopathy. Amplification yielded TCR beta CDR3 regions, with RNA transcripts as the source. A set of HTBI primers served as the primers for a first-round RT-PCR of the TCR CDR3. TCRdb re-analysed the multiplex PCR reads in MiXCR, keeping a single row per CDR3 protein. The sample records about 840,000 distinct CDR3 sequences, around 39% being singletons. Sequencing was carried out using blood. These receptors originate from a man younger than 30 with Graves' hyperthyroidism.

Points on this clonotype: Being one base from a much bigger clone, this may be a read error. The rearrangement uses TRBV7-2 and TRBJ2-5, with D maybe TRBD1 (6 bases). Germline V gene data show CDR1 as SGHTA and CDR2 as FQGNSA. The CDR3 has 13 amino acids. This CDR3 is CASSYRAEEIQYF. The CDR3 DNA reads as TGTGCCAGCAGCTACAGGGCGGAGGAGATCCAGTACTTC.

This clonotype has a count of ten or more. The CDR3 loop is CSVEDRGVEETQYF. DNA for the CDR3: TGCAGCGTTGAAGATCGAGGCGTTGAAGAGACCCAGTACTTC. V and J are TRBV29-1 and TRBJ2-5; no definite D call. Between the trimmed V and J ends, which lost 0 bases and 3 bases, there was a span of 11 bases. In germline, CDR1 is SQVTM, CDR2 ANQGSEA. The CDR3 runs to 14 residues.

This CDR3 reads CASSTWEGETEAFF. Written as DNA, the CDR3 is TGTGCCAGCAGCACCTGGGAGGGGGAAACTGAAGCTTTCTTT. The rearrangement joins TRBV7-2 to TRBJ1-1, with D tentatively TRBD1 (6 bases). V lost 5 bases, J lost 5 bases, and 15 bases lay in between. The CDR3 is 14 amino acids. CDR1 SGHTA and CDR2 FQGNSA come from the germline V gene.

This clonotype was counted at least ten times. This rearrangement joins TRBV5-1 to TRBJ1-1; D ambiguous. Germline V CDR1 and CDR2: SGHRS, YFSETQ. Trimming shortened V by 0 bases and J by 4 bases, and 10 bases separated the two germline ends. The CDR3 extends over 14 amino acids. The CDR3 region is CASSLDGWGTEAFF. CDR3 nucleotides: TGCGCCAGCAGCTTGGACGGTTGGGGCACTGAAGCTTTCTTT.

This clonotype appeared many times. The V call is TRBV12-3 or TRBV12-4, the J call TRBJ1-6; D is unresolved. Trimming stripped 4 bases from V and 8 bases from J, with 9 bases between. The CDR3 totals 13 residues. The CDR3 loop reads CASSWSSDSPLHF. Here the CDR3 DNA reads TGTGCCAGCAGTTGGTCAAGTGATTCACCCCTCCACTTT.

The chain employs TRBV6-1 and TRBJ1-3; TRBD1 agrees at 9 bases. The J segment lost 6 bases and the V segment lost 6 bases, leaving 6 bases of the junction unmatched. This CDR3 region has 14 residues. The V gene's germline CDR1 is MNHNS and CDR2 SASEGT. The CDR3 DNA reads TGTGCCAGCAGCTCCGGGACAGGGATAAACACCATATATTTT. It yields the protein CASSSGTGINTIYF.

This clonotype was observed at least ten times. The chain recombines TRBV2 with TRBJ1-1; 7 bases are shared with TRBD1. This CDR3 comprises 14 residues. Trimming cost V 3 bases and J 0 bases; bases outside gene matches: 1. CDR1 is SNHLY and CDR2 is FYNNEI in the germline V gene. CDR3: CASSETGLNTEAFF. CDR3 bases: TGTGCCAGCAGTGAGACAGGGTTGAACACTGAAGCTTTCTTT.

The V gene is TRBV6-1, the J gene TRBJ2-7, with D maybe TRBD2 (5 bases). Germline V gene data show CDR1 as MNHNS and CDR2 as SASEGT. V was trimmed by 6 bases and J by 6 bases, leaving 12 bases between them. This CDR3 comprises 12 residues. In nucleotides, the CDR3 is TGTGCCAGCAGAGAGGGCCTCCTCGAGCAGTACTTC. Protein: CASREGLLEQYF.

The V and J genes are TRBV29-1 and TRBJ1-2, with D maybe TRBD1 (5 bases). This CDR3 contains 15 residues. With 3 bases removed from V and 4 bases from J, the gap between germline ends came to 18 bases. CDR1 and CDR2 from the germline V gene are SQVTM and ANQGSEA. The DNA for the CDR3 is TGCAGCGTTGAGGATACAGGCTCTTATGCCTATGGCTACACCTTC. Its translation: CSVEDTGSYAYGYTF.

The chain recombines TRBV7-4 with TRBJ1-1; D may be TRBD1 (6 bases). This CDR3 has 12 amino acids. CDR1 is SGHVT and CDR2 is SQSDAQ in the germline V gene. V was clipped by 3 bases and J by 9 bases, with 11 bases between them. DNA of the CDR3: TGTGCCAGCAGCTTGGACAGTCGGCAAGCTTTCTTT. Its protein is CASSLDSRQAFF.

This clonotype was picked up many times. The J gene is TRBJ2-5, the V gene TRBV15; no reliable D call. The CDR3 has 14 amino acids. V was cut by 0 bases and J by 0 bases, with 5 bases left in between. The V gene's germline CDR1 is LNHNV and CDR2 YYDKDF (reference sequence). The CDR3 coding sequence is TGTGCCACCAGCAGAGAGCTCTACCAAGAGACCCAGTACTTC. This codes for CATSRELYQETQYF.

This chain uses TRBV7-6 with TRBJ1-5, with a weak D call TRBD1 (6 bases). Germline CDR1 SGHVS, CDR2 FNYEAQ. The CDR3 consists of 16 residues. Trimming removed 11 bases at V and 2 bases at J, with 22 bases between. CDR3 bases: TGTGCCTGGAGCGGGCCCGAGGGGGGCGGCAATCAGCCCCAGCATTTT. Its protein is CAWSGPEGGGNQPQHF.